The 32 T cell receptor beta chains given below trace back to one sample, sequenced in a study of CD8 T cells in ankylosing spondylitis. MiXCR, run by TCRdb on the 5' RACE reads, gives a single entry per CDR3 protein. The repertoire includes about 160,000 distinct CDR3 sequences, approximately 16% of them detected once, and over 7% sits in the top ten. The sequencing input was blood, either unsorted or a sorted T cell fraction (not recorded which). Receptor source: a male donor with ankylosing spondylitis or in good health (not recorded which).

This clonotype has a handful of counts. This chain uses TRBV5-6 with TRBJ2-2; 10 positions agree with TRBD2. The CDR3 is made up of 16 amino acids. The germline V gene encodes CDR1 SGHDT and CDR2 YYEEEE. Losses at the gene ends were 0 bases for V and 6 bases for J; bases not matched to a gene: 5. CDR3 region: CASSLGASGSAGELFF. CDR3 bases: TGTGCCAGCAGCTTGGGCGCTAGCGGGAGTGCCGGGGAGCTGTTTTTT.

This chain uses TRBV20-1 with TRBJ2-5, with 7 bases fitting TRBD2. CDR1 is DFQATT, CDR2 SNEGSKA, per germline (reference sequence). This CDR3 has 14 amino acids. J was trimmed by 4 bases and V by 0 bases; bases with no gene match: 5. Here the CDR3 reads CSARDSGGRETQYF. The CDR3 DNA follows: TGCAGTGCTAGAGATTCGGGCGGGAGAGAGACCCAGTACTTC.

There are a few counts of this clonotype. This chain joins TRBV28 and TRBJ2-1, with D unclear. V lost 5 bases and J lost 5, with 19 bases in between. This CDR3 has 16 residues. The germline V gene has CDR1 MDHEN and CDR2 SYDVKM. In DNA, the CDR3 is TGTGCCAGCAGTCTTTCGGCGACGGGTGGGCACAATGAGCAGTTCTTC. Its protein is CASSLSATGGHNEQFF.

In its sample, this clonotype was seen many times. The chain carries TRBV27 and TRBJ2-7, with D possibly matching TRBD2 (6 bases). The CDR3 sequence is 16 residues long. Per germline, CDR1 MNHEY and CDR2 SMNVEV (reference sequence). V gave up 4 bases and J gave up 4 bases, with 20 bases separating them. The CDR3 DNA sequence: TGTGCCAGCAGTTCAGGATACGCTCGGGGGTCTTACGAGCAGTACTTC. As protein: CASSSGYARGSYEQYF.

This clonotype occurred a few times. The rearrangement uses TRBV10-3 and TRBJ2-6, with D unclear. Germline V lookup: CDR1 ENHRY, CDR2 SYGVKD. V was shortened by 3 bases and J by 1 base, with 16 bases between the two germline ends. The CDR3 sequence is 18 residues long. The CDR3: CAISDFDLSLSGANVLTF. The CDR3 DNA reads TGTGCCATCAGTGACTTTGACCTCAGCTTATCTGGGGCCAACGTCCTGACTTTC.

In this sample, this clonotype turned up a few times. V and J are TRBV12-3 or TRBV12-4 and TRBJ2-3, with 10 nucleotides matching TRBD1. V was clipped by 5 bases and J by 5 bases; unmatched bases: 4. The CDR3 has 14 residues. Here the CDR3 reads CASSHRTGGDTQYF. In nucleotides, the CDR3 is TGTGCCAGCAGTCACCGGACAGGGGGAGATACGCAGTATTTT.

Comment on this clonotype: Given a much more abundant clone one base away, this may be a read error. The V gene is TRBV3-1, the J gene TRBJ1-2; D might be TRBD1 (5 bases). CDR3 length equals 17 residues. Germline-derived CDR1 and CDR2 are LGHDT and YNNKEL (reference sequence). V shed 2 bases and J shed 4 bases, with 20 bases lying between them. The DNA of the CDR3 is TGTGCCAGCAGCCAACGGGACGGGGCGATTGCAATCTATGGCTACACCTTC. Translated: CASSQRDGAIAIYGYTF.

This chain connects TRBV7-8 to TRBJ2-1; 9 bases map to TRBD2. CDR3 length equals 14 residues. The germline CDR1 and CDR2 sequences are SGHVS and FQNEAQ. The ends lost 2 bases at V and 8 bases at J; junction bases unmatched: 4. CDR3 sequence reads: CASSLMGLADEQFF. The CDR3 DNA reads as TGTGCCAGCAGCTTAATGGGACTAGCCGATGAGCAGTTCTTC.

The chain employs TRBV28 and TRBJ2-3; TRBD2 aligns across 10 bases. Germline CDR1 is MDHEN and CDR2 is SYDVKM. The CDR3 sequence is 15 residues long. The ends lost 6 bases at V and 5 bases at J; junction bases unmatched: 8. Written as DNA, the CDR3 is TGTGCCAGCAGCACCGGGACTAGCGATCAAGATACGCAGTATTTT. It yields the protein CASSTGTSDQDTQYF.

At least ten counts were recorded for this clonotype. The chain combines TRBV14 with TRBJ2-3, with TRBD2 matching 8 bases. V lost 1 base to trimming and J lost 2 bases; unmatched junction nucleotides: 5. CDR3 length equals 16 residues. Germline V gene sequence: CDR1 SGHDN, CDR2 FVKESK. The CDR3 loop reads CASSQGAGVSTDTQYF. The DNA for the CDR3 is TGTGCCAGCAGCCAAGGAGCGGGAGTTTCCACAGATACGCAGTATTTT.

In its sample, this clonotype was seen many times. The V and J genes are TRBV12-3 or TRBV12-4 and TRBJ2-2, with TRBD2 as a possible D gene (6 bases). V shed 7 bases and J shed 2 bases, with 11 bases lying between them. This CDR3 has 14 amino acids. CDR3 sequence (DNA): TGTGCCAGCAAACGGGACTTCAACACCGGGGAGCTGTTTTTT. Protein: CASKRDFNTGELFF.

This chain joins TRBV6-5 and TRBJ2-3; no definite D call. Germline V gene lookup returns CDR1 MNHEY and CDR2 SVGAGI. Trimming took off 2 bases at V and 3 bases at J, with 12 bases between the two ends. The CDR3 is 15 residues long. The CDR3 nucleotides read TGTGCCAGCAGTTACGTGGCTAGTAGGACAGATACGCAGTATTTT. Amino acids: CASSYVASRTDTQYF.

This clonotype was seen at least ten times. The CDR3 region is CASSSSRGLNEKLFF. CDR3 bases: TGTGCCAGCAGCTCCTCACGGGGGTTGAATGAAAAACTGTTTTTT. J is TRBJ1-4 and V is TRBV5-4; a weak D match, TRBD1 (5 bases). This CDR3 is built from 15 residues. CDR1 SGHNT and CDR2 YYREEE come from the germline V gene (reference sequence). V was clipped by 3 bases and J by 5 bases, with 14 bases between them.

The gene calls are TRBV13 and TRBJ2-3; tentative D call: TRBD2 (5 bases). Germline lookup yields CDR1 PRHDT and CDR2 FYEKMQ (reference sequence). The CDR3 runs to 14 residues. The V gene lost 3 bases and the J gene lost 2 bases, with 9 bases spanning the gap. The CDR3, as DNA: TGTGCCAGCAGCTTTACGGAGGACACAGATACGCAGTATTTT. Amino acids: CASSFTEDTDTQYF.

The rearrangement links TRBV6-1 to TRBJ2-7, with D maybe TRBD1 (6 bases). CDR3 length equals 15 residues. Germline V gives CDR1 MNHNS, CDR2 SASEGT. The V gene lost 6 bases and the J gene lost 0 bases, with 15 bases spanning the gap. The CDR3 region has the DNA TGTGCCAGCAGGCTGGGGCAGGGGATCTCCTACGAGCAGTACTTC. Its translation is CASRLGQGISYEQYF.

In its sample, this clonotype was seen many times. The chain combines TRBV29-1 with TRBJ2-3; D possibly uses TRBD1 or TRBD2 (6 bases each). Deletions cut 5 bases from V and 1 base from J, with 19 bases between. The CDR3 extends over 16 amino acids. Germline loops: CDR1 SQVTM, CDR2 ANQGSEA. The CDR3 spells CSVLGLSGGRTDTQYF. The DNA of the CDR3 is TGCAGCGTTCTTGGTTTGTCCGGGGGCCGCACAGATACGCAGTATTTT.

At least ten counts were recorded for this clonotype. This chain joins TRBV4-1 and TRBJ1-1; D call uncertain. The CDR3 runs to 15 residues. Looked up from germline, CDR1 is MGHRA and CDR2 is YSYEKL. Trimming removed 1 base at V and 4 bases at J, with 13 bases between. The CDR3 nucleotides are TGCGCCAGCAGCCAAGGATATGTAGGGAGCACTGAAGCTTTCTTT. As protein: CASSQGYVGSTEAFF.

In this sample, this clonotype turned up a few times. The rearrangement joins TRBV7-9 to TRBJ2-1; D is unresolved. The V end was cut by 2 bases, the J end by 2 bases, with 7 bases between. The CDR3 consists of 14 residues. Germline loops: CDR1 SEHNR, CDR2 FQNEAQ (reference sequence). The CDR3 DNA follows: TGTGCCAGCAGCTTACTCGGCCCCTACAATGAGCAGTTCTTC. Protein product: CASSLLGPYNEQFF.

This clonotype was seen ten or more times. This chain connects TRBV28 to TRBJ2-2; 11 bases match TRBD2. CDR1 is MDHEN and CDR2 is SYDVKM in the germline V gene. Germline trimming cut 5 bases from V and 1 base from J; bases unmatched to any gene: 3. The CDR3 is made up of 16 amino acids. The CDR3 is CASSRTSGLNTGELFF. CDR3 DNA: TGTGCCAGCAGTCGGACTAGCGGGCTGAACACCGGGGAGCTGTTTTTT.

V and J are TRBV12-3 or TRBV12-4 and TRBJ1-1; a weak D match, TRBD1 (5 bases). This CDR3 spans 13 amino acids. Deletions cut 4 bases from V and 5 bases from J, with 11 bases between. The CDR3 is CASSSGGRTEAFF. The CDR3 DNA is TGTGCCAGCAGTTCTGGGGGTAGGACTGAAGCTTTCTTT.

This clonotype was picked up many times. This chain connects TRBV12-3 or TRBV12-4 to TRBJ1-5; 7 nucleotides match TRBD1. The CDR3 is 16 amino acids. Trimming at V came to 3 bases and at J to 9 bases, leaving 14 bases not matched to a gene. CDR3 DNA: TGTGCCAGCAGTTTGGAGACAGGGCTCCCGGGGGGGCCCCAGCATTTT. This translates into CASSLETGLPGGPQHF.

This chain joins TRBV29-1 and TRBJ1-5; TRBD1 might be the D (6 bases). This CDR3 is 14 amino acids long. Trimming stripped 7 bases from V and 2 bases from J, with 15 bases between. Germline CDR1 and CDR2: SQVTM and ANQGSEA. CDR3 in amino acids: CSATTGFGNQPQHF. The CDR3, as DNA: TGCAGCGCCACTACAGGGTTTGGCAATCAGCCCCAGCATTTT.

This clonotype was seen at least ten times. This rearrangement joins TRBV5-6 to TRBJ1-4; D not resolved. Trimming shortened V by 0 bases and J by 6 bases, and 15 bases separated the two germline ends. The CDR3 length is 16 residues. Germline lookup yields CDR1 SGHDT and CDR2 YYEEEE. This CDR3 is CASSLGPLTVDEKLFF. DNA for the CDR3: TGTGCCAGCAGCTTGGGACCGCTTACGGTGGATGAAAAACTGTTTTTT.

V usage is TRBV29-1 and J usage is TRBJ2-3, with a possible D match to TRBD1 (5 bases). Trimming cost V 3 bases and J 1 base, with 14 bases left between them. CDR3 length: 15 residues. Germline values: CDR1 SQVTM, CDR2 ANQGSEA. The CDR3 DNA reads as TGCAGCGTTGATAGGCTAGTGGGGCGCACAGATACGCAGTATTTT. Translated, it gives CSVDRLVGRTDTQYF.

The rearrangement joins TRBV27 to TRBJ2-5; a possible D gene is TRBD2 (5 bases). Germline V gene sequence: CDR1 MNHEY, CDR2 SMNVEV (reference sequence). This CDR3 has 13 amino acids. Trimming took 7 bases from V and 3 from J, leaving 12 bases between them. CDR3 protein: CASTSSGKETQYF. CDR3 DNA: TGTGCCAGCACCTCGAGCGGAAAAGAGACCCAGTACTTC.

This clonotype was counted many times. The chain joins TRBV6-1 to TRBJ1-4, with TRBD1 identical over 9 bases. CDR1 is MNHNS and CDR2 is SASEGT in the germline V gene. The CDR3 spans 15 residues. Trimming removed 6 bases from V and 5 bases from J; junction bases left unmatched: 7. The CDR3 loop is CASRQPGQGNEKLFF. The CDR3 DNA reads TGTGCCAGCAGACAACCGGGACAGGGCAATGAAAAACTGTTTTTT.

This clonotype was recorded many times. CDR3: CASSFPAGVNTGELFF. CDR3 DNA: TGTGCCAGCAGTTTTCCAGCGGGGGTTAACACCGGGGAGCTGTTTTTT. The V call is TRBV27, the J call TRBJ2-2; 8 bases fit TRBD2. After removal of 3 bases from V and 2 bases from J, the junction contained 5 bases not matched to a gene. CDR1 is MNHEY and CDR2 is SMNVEV in the germline V gene (reference sequence). The CDR3 covers 16 residues.

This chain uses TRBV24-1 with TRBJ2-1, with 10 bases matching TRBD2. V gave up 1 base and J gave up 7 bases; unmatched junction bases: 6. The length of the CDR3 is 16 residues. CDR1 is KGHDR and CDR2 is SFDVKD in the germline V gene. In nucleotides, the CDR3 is TGTGCCACCAGTGATTTCGGAGCTAGCGGGAGAAATGAGCAGTTCTTC. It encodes CATSDFGASGRNEQFF.

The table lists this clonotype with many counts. The CDR3 nucleotides read TGCAGTGCTAGAGGATCCGTAGTCAGCGAGACCCAGTACTTC. Translating it yields CSARGSVVSETQYF. The chain couples TRBV20-1 to TRBJ2-5, with no clear D. V lost 1 base to trimming and J lost 5 bases, with 14 bases between them. Germline V CDR1 and CDR2: DFQATT, SNEGSKA (reference sequence). CDR3 length equals 14 residues.

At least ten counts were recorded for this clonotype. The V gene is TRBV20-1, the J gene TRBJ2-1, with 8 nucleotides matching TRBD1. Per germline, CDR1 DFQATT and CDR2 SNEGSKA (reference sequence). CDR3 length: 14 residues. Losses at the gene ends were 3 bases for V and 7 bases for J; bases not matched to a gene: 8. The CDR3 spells CSASGVDRANEQFF. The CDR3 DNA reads TGCAGTGCTAGCGGGGTGGACAGGGCAAATGAGCAGTTCTTC.

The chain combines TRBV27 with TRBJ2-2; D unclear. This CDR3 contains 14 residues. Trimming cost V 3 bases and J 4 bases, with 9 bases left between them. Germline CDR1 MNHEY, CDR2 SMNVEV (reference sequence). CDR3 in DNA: TGTGCCAGCAGTTTTTACAGACTCACCGGGGAGCTGTTTTTT. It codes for CASSFYRLTGELFF.

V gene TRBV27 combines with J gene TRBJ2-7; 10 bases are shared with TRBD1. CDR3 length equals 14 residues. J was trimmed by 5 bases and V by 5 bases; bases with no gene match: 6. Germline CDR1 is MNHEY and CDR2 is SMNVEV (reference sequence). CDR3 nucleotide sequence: TGTGCCAGCAGTATCCTGGACAGGGGGGACGAGCAGTACTTC. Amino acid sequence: CASSILDRGDEQYF.